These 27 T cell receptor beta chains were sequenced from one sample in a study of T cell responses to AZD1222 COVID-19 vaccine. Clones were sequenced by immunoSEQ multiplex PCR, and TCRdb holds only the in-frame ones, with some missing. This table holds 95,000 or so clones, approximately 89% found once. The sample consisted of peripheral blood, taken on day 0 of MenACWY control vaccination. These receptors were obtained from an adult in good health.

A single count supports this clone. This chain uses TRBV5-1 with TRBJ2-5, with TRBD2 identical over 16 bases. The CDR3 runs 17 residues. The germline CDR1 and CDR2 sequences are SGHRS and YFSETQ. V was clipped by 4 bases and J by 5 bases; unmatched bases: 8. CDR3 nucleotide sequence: TGCGCCAGCAGCCTGTCCGGGACTAGCGGGGGGGCTGAGACCCAGTACTTC. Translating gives CASSLSGTSGGAETQYF.

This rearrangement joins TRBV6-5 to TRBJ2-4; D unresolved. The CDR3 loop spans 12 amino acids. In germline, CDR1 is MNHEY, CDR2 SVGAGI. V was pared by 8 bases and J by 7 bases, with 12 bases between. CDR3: CASVGLENIQYF. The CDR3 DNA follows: TGTGCCAGCGTAGGATTGGAGAACATTCAGTACTTC.

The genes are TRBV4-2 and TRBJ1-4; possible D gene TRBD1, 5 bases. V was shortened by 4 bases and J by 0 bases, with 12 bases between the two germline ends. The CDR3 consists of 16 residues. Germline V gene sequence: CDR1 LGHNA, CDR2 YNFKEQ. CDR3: CASSLITGTTNEKLFF. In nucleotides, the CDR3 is TGTGCCAGCAGCCTTATAACAGGAACAACTAATGAAAAACTGTTTTTT.

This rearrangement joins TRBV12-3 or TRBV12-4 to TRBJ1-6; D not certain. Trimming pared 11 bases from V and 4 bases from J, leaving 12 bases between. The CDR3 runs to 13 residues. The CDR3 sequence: CASQVRYNSPLHF. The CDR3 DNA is TGTGCCTCCCAGGTTCGGTATAATTCACCCCTCCACTTT.

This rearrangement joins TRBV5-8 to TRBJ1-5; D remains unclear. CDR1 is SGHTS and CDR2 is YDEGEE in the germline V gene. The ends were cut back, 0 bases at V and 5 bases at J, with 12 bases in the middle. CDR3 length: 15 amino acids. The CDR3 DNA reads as TGTGCCAGCAGCTTGGGCCGAATCCTTCATCAGCCCCAGCATTTT. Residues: CASSLGRILHQPQHF.

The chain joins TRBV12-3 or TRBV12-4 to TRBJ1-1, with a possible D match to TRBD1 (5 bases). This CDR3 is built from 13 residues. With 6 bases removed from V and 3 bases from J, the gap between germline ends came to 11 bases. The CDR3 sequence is CASSIQVYTEAFF. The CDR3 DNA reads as TGTGCCAGCAGCATACAGGTATACACTGAAGCTTTCTTT.

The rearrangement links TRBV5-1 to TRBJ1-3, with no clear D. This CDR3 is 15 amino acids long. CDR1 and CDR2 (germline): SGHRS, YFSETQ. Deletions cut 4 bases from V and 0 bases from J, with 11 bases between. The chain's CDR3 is CASSPDSSSGNTIYF. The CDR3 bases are TGCGCCAGCAGCCCGGACTCGAGCTCTGGAAACACCATATATTTT.

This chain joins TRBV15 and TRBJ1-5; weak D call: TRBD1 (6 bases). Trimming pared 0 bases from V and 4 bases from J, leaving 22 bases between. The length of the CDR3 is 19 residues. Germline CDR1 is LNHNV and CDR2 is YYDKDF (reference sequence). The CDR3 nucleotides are TGTGCCACCAGCAGAGATCTTATTGTTACAGGGCGAGGTAATCAGCCCCAGCATTTT. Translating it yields CATSRDLIVTGRGNQPQHF.

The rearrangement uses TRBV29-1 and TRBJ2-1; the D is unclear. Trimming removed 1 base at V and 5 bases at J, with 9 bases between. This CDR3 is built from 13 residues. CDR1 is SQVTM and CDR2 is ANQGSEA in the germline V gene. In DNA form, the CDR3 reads TGCAGCGTTGAAGGACGAGTGAACAATGAGCAGTTCTTC. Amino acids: CSVEGRVNNEQFF.

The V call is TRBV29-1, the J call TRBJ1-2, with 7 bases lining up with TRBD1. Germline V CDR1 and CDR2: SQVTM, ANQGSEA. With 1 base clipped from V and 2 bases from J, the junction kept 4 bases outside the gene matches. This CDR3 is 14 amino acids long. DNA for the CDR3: TGCAGCGTTGAAGGAAGGGGGCGAAACTATGGCTACACCTTC. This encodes CSVEGRGRNYGYTF. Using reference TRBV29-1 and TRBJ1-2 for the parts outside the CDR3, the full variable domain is SAVISQKPSRDICQRGTSLTIQCQVDSQVTMMFWYRQQPGQSLTLIATANQGSEATYESGFVIDKFPISRPNLTFSTLTVSNMSPEDSSIYLCSVEGRGRNYGYTFGSGTRLTVV.

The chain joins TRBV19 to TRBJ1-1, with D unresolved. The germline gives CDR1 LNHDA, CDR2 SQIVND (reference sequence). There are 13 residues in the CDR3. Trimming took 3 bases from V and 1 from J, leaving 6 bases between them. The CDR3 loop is CASSITKNTEAFF. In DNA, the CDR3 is TGTGCCAGTAGTATCACCAAGAACACTGAAGCTTTCTTT.

CDR3 residues: CASSLALSTEAFF. For the CDR3, the DNA is TGTGCCAGCAGCTTGGCCTTAAGCACTGAAGCTTTCTTT. The chain employs TRBV5-6 and TRBJ1-1, with no clear D. CDR1 is SGHDT, CDR2 YYEEEE, per germline. The V and J ends lost 0 bases and 4 bases respectively, with 7 bases between them. The CDR3 sequence is 13 residues long.

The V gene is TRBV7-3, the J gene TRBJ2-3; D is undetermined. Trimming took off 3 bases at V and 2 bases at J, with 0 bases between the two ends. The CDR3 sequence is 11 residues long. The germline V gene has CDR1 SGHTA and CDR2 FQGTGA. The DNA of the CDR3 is TGTGCCAGCAGCTTCACAGATACGCAGTATTTT. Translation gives CASSFTDTQYF.

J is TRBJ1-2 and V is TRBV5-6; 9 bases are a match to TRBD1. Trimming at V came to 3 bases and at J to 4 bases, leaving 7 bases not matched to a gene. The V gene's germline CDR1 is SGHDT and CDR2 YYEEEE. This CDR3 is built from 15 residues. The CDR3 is CASSSRQGGSYGYTF. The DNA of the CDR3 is TGTGCCAGCAGCTCTAGACAGGGGGGAAGCTATGGCTACACCTTC.

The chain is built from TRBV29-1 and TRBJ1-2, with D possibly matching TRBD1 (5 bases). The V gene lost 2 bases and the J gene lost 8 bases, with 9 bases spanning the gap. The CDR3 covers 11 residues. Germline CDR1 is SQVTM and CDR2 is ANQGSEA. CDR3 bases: TGCAGCGTTGAACGGGGGGGAGGCTACACCTTC. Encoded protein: CSVERGGGYTF.

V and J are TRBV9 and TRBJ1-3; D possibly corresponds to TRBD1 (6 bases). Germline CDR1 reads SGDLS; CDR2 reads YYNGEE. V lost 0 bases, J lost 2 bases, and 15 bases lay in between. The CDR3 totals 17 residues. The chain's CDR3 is CASSVDGQPYPGNTIYF. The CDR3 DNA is TGTGCCAGCAGCGTAGACGGACAGCCATACCCTGGAAACACCATATATTTT.

The CDR3 DNA is TGTGCCAGCAGCTTAAGGGAAAGGGATGGCACTGAAGCTTTCTTT. Its protein is CASSLRERDGTEAFF. The chain employs TRBV11-3 and TRBJ1-1; D gene uncertain. V shed 2 bases and J shed 4 bases, with 14 bases lying between them. This CDR3 is built from 15 residues. Germline loops: CDR1 SGHNT, CDR2 YENEEA.

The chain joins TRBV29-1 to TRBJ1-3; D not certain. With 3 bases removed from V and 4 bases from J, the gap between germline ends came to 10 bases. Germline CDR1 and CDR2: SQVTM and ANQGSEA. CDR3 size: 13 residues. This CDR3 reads CSVDVGNGNTIYF. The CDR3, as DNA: TGCAGCGTTGACGTAGGGAACGGAAACACCATATATTTT. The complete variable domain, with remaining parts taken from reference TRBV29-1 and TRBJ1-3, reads SAVISQKPSRDICQRGTSLTIQCQVDSQVTMMFWYRQQPGQSLTLIATANQGSEATYESGFVIDKFPISRPNLTFSTLTVSNMSPEDSSIYLCSVDVGNGNTIYFGEGSWLTVV.

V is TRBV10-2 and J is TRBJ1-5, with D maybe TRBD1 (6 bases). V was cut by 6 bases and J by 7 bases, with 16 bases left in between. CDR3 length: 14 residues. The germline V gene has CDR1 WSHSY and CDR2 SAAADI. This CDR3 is CASSAPGARQPQHF. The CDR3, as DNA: TGCGCCAGCAGCGCCCCGGGGGCACGACAGCCCCAGCATTTT.

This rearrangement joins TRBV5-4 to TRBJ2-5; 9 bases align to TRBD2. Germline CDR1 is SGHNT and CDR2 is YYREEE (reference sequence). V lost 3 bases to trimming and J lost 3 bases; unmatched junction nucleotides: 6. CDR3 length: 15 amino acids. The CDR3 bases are TGTGCCAGCAGCTCGCTGGGACTAGCCAAAGAGACCCAGTACTTC. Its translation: CASSSLGLAKETQYF.

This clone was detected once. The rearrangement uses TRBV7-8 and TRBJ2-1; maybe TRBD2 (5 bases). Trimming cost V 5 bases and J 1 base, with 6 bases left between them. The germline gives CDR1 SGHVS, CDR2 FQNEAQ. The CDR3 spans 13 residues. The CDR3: CASSKRSYNEQFF. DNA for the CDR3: TGTGCCAGCAGCAAGCGGTCCTACAATGAGCAGTTCTTC.

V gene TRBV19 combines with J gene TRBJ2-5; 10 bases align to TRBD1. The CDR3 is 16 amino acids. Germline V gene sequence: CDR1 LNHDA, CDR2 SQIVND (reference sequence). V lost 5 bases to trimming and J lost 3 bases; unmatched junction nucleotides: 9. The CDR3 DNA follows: TGTGCCAGTAGTGCACCGGGACAGGGGAAAGAAGAGACCCAGTACTTC. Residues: CASSAPGQGKEETQYF.

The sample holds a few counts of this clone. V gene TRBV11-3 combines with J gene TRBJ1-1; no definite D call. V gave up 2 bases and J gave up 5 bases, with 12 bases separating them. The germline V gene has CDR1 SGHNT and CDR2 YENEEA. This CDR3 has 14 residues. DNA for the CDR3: TGTGCCAGCAGCTTATCCCGTGGTAAGACTGAAGCTTTCTTT. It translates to CASSLSRGKTEAFF.

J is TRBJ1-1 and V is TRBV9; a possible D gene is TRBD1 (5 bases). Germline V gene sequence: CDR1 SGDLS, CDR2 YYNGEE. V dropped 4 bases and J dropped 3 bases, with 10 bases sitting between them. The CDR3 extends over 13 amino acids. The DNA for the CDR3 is TGTGCCAGCAGCACCTCGGGGGACACTGAAGCTTTCTTT. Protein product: CASSTSGDTEAFF.

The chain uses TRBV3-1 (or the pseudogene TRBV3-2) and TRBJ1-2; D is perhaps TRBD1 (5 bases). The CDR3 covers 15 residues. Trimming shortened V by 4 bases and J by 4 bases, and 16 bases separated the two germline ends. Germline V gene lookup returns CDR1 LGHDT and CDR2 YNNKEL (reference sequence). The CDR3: CASSPRFTGSYGYTF. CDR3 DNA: TGTGCCAGCAGCCCAAGGTTTACAGGCTCCTATGGCTACACCTTC.

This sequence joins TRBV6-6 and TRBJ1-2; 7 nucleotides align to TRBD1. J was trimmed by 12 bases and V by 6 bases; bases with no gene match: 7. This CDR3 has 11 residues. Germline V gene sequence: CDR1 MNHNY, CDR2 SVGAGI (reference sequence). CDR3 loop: CASRVTGEHTF. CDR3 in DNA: TGTGCCAGCAGAGTAACAGGGGAGCACACCTTC.

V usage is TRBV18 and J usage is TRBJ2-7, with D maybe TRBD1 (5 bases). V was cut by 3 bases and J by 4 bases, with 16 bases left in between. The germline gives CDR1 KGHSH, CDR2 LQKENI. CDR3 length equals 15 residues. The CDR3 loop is CASSPSFQGGYEQYF. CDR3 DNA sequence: TGTGCCAGCTCACCCTCGTTCCAGGGCGGATACGAGCAGTACTTC. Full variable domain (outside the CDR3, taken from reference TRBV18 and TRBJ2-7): NAGVMQNPRHLVRRRGQEARLRCSPMKGHSHVYWYRQLPEEGLKFMVYLQKENIIDESGMPKERFSAEFPKEGPSILRIQQVVRGDSAAYFCASSPSFQGGYEQYFGPGTRLTVT.